Reported below is one T cell receptor (beta chain). Authors' methods: Researchers report that nucleated cell counts were estimated from reference gene primer amplification. Sequencing used immunoSEQ multiplex PCR; TCRdb keeps in-frame clones, though not all of them. For V, J and clone size, that table is used; D and trimming come from the DNA. The sample records 160,000 or so clones, 85% being singletons. V shed 5 bases, J shed 0 bases, and the junction held 12 bases outside the gene matches. The germline CDR1 and CDR2 sequences are LNHDA and SQIVND (reference sequence). This CDR3 spans 19 amino acids. The data originate from a study of blood T cell repertoires in COVID-19.

This chain connects TRBV19 to TRBJ2-1; 11 bases are shared with TRBD1. The sequenced sample consisted of peripheral blood. This TCR derives from a man aged 40-49 years with acute or convalescent COVID-19. In nucleotides, the CDR3 is TGTGCCAGTAGTTTTCGCGGACAGGGGGCCATACGCTCCTACAATGAGCAGTTCTTC. Protein: CASSFRGQGAIRSYNEQFF.